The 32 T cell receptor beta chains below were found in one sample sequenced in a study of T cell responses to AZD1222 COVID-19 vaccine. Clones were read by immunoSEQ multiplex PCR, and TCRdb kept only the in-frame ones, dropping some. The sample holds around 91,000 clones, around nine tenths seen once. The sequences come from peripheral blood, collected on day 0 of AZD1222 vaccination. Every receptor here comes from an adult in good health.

The CDR3 region is CASSELGGQNTGELFF. CDR3 in DNA: TGTGCCAGCAGTGAACTCGGGGGCCAGAACACCGGGGAGCTGTTTTTT. The V call is TRBV25-1, the J call TRBJ2-2; tentatively, D is TRBD1 or TRBD2 (6 bases each). The V and J ends lost 2 bases and 1 base respectively, with 11 bases between them. The germline V gene encodes CDR1 MGHDK and CDR2 SYGVNS. The CDR3 covers 16 residues. The full variable domain, in which reference TRBV25-1 and TRBJ2-2 provide the parts outside the CDR3, is EADIYQTPRYLVIGTGKKITLECSQTMGHDKMYWYQQDPGMELHLIHYSYGVNSTEKGDLSSESTVSRIRTEHFPLTLESARPSHTSQYLCASSELGGQNTGELFFGEGSRLTVL.

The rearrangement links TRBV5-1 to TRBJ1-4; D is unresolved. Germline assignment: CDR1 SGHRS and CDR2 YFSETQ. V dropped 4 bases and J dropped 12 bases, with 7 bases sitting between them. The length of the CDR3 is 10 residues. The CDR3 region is CASSPGELFF. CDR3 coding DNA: TGCGCCAGCAGCCCTGGCGAACTGTTTTTT.

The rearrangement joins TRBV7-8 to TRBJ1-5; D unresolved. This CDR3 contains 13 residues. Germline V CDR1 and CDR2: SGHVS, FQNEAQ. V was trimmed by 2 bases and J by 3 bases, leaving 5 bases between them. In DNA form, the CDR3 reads TGTGCCAGCAGCTTAACACACAATCAGCCCCAGCATTTT. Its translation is CASSLTHNQPQHF.

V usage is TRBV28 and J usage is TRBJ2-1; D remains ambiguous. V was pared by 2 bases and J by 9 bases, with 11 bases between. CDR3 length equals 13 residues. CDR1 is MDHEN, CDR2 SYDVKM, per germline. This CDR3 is CASSLMHTVEQFF. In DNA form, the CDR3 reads TGTGCCAGCAGTTTAATGCACACGGTTGAGCAGTTCTTC.

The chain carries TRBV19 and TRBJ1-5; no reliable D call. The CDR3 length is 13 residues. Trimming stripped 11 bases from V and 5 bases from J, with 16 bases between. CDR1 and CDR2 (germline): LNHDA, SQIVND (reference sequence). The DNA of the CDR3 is TGTGCCTCCCATATAGGGCGGGATCAGCCCCAGCATTTT. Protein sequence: CASHIGRDQPQHF.

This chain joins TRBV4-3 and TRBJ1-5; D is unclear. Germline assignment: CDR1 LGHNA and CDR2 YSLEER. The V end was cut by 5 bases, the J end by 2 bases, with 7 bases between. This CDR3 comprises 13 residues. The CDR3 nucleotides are TGCGCCAGCAGCTTGGATGGCAATCAGCCCCAGCATTTT. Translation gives CASSLDGNQPQHF.

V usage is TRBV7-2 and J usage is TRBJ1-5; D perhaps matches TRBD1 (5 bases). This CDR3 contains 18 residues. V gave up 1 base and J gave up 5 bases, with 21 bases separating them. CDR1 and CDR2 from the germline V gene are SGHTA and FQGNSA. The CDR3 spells CASSLEVNPRVGDQPQHF. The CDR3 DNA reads TGTGCCAGCAGCTTAGAGGTGAACCCCAGGGTGGGGGATCAGCCCCAGCATTTT. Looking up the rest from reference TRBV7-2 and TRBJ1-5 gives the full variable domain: GAGVSQSPSNKVTEKGKDVELRCDPISGHTALYWYRQSLGQGLEFLIYFQGNSAPDKSGLPSDRFSAERTGGSVSTLTIQRTQQEDSAVYLCASSLEVNPRVGDQPQHFGDGTRLSIL.

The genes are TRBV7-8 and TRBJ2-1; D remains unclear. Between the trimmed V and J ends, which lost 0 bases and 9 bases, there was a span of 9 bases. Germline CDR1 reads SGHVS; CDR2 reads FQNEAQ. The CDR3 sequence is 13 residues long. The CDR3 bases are TGTGCCAGCAGCTTAGCGTCCGAAGGTGAGCAGTTCTTC. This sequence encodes CASSLASEGEQFF.

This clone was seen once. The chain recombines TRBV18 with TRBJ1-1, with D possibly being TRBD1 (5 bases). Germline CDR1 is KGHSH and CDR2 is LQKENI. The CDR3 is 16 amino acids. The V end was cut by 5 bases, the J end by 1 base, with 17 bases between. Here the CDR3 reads CASSARRGTGNTEAFF. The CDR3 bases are TGTGCCAGCTCAGCACGACGAGGGACCGGGAACACTGAAGCTTTCTTT.

The CDR3 sequence is CATSRDAPLHTQYF. The CDR3 DNA follows: TGTGCCACCAGCAGAGATGCTCCCTTACATACGCAGTATTTT. The chain is built from TRBV15 and TRBJ2-3; D is unclear. This CDR3 has 14 amino acids. Trimming took 0 bases from V and 7 from J, leaving 11 bases between them. In germline, CDR1 is LNHNV, CDR2 YYDKDF (reference sequence).

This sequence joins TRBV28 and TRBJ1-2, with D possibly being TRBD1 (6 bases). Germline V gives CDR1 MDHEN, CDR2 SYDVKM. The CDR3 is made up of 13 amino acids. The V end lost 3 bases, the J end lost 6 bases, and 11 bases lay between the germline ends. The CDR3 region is CASSLSGADGYTF. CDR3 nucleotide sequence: TGTGCCAGCAGTTTGTCGGGGGCCGATGGCTACACCTTC.

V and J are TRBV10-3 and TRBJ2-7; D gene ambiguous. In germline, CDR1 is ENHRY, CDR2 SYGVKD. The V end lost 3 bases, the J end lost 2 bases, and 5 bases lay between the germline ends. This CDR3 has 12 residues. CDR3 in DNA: TGTGCCATCAGTGACACAGCCTACGAGCAGTACTTC. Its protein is CAISDTAYEQYF.

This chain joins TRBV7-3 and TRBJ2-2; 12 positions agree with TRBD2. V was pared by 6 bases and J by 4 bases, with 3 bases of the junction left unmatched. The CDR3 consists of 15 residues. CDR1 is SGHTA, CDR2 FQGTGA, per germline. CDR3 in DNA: TGTGCCAGCAGTTTGACTAGCGGGGGCACCGGGGAGCTGTTTTTT. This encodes CASSLTSGGTGELFF.

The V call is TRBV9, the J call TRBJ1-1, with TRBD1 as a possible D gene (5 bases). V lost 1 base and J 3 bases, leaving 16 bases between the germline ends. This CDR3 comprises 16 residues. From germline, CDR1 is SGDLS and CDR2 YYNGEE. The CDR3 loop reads CASSVTAGRADTEAFF. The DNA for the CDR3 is TGTGCCAGCAGCGTAACAGCAGGGCGTGCGGACACTGAAGCTTTCTTT.

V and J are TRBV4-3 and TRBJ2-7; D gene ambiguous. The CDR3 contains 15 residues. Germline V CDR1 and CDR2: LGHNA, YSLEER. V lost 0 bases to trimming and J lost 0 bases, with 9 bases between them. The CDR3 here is CASSQDPVSSYEQYF. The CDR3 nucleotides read TGCGCCAGCAGCCAAGATCCGGTGAGCTCCTACGAGCAGTACTTC.

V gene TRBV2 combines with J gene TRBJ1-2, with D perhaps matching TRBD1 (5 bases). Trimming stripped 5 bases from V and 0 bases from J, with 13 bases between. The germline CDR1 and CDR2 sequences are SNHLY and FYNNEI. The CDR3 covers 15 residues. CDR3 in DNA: TGTGCCAGCAGTCGCTTAGGGGACGCTAACTATGGCTACACCTTC. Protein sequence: CASSRLGDANYGYTF.

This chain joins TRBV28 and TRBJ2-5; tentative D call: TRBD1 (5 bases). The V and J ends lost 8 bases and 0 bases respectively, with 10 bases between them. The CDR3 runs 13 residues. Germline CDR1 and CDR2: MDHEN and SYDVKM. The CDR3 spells CASQQANQETQYF. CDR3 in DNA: TGTGCCAGCCAACAGGCAAACCAAGAGACCCAGTACTTC.

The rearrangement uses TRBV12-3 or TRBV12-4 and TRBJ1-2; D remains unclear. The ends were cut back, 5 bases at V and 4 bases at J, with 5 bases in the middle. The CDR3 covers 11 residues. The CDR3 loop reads CASSTAYGYTF. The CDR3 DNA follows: TGTGCCAGCAGTACTGCCTATGGCTACACCTTC.

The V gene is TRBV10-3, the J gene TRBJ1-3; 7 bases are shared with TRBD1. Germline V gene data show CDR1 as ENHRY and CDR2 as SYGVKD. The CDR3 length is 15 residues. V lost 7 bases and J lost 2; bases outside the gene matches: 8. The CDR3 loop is CAIKSGGTAGNTIYF. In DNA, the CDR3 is TGTGCCATCAAATCAGGGGGTACCGCTGGAAACACCATATATTTT.

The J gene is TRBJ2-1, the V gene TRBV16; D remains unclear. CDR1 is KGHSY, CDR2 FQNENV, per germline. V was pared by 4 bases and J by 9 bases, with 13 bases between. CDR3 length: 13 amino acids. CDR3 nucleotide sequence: TGTGCCAGCAGCCTCCCGGCACGGGCTGAGCAGTTCTTC. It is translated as CASSLPARAEQFF.

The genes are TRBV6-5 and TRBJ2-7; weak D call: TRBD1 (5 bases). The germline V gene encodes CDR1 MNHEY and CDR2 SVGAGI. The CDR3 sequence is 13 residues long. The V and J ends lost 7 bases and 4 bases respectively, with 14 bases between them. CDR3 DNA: TGTGCCAGCACCCCCCAAAGGGGTTACGAGCAGTACTTC. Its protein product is CASTPQRGYEQYF.

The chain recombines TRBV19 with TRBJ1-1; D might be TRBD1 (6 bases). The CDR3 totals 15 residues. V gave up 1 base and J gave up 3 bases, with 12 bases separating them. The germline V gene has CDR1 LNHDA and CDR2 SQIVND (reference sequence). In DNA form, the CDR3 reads TGTGCCAGTAGTATAGGACACCCAGGGGACACTGAAGCTTTCTTT. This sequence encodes CASSIGHPGDTEAFF. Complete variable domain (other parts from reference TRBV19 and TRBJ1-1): DGGITQSPKYLFRKEGQNVTLSCEQNLNHDAMYWYRQDPGQGLRLIYYSQIVNDFQKGDIAEGYSVSREKKESFPLTVTSAQKNPTAFYLCASSIGHPGDTEAFFGQGTRLTVV.

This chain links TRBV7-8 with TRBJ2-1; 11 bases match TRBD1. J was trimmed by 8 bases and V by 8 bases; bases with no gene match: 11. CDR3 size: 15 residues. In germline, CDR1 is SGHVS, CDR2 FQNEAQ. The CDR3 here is CASFSGTGGLDEQFF. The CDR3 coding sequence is TGTGCCAGCTTCTCGGGGACAGGGGGGTTGGATGAGCAGTTCTTC.

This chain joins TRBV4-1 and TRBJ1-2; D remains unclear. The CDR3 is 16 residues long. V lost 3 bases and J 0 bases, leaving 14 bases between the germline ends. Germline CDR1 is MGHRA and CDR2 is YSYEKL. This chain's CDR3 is CASSQNIGSTNYGYTF. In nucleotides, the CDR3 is TGCGCCAGCAGCCAGAACATAGGGTCCACTAACTATGGCTACACCTTC.

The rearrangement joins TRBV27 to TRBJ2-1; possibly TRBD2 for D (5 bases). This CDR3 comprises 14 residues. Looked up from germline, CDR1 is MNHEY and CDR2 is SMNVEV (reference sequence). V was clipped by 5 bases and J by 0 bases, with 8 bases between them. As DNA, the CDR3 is TGTGCCAGCAGTCCAGCGGTCTCCTACAATGAGCAGTTCTTC. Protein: CASSPAVSYNEQFF.

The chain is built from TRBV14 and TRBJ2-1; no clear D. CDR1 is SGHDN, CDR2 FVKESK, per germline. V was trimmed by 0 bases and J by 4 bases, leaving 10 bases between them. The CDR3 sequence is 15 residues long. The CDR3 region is CASSQERTNYNEQFF. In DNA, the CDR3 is TGTGCCAGCAGCCAAGAACGGACCAATTACAATGAGCAGTTCTTC.

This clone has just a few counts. The CDR3 region has the DNA TGTGCCAGCAGCTTAGGGGGGCGGGATGGCTACACCTTC. It encodes CASSLGGRDGYTF. The V and J genes are TRBV7-9 and TRBJ1-2, with D tentatively TRBD1 (6 bases). Trimming shortened V by 1 base and J by 6 bases, and 9 bases separated the two germline ends. Per the germline V gene, CDR1 is SEHNR and CDR2 is FQNEAQ (reference sequence). The CDR3 spans 13 residues.

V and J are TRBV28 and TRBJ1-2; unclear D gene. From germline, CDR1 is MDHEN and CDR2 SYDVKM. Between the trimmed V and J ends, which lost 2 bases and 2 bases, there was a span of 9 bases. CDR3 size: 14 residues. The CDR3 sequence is CASSLAGGNYGYTF. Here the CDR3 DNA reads TGTGCCAGCAGTTTAGCAGGCGGGAACTATGGCTACACCTTC.

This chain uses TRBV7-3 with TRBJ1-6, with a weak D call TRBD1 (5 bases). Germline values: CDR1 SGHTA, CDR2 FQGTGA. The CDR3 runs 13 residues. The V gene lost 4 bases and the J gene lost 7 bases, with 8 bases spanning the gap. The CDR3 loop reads CASSWGLNSPLHF. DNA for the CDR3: TGTGCCAGCAGCTGGGGCCTAAATTCACCCCTCCACTTT.

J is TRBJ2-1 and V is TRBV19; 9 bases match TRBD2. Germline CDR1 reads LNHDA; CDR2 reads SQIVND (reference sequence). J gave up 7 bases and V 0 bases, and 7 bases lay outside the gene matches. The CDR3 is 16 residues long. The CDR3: CASSIDRGGGANEQFF. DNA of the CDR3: TGTGCCAGTAGTATAGATCGTGGCGGGGGGGCAAATGAGCAGTTCTTC.

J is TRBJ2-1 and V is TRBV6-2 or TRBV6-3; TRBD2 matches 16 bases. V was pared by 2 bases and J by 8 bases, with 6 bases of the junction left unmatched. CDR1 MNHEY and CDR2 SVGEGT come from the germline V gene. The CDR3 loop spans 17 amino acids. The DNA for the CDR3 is TGTGCCAGCAGTTACGGGACTAGCGGGGGGGCCTGGGATGAGCAGTTCTTC. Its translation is CASSYGTSGGAWDEQFF.

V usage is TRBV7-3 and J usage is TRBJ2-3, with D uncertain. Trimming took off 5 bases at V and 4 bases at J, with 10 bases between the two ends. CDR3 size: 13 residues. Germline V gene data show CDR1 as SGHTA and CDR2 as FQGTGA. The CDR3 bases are TGTGCCAGCAGCCCCCAAGGAGCAGATACGCAGTATTTT. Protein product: CASSPQGADTQYF. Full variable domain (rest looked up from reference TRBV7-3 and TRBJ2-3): GAGVSQTPSNKVTEKGKYVELRCDPISGHTALYWYRQSLGQGPEFLIYFQGTGAADDSGLPNDRFFAVRPEGSVSTLKIQRTERGDSAVYLCASSPQGADTQYFGPGTRLTVL.